The clone carrying this TCR beta chain occurred a few times. No antigen is known for it. Donors were healthy HIV-negative adults without recently reported acute infections or vaccinations. Only Caucasian adults living in Nashville, Tennessee served as donors. This sample was taken from a study of shared clonotypes between healthy human individuals. General study results and limits: Memory subsets generally showed lower estimated richness than naive subsets. The study found approximately 5% of naive CD4 clonotypes shared across four donors.

Assay: immunoSEQ multiplex PCR; the TCRdb copy retains only in-frame clones and omits some. This table has 850,000 to 1,200,000 clones, 75% appearing once. Per germline, CDR1 KGHSH and CDR2 LQKENI. V was cut by 4 bases and J by 1 base, with 10 bases left in between. CDR3 length equals 15 residues. The receptor was derived from a man aged 18 to 29 in good health. The sample consisted of memory CD4+ T cells sorted from blood. Subset denoted: CD45RA-negative fraction. This rearrangement joins TRBV18 to TRBJ2-2; D perhaps matches TRBD2 (5 bases). The CDR3 region is CASSLSGLNTGELFF. The CDR3 coding sequence is TGTGCCAGCTCACTGAGCGGATTGAACACCGGGGAGCTGTTTTTT. The whole variable domain, filled in from reference TRBV18 and TRBJ2-2, reads NAGVMQNPRHLVRRRGQEARLRCSPMKGHSHVYWYRQLPEEGLKFMVYLQKENIIDESGMPKERFSAEFPKEGPSILRIQQVVRGDSAAYFCASSLSGLNTGELFFGEGSRLTVL.